The rows below give T cell receptor beta chains drawn from one sample of a study of CD8 T cells in Susac syndrome. Via MiXCR, TCRdb re-called the immunoSEQ multiplex PCR reads, giving one row per CDR3 protein. The table records hundreds of thousands of distinct CDR3 sequences, about 85% of them present only once. The sample was CD8+ T cells from PBMCs. These receptors were collected from a human donor with multiple sclerosis. CDR3s include the opening cysteine and the closing phenylalanine or tryptophan. D genes are given only for firm matches. Clone sizes are given selectively: once, few, many, or a class where the clone is expanded.

D gene: -
V gene: TRBV12-3/TRBV12-4
J gene: TRBJ2-7
clone size: -
CDR3 DNA: TGTGCCAGCAGTTTATCAGGACAGCCCTACGAGCAGTACTTC
CDR3 protein: CASSLSGQPYEQYF

D gene: -
V gene: TRBV4-1
J gene: TRBJ2-7
clone size: -
CDR3 DNA: TGCGCCAGCAGCCAAGCGGGCCGACAGCAGTACTTC
CDR3 protein: CASSQAGRQQYF

D gene: TRBD1
V gene: TRBV27
J gene: TRBJ2-7
clone size: -
CDR3 DNA: TGTGCCAGCAGTTTAGTCGGGACAGGGCTACCCCAGCAGTACTTC
CDR3 protein: CASSLVGTGLPQQYF

D gene: -
V gene: TRBV20-1
J gene: TRBJ2-7
clone size: once
CDR3 DNA: TGCAGTGCTAGAGATGGGAGGCGGGACAGCTCCTACGAGCAGTACTTC
CDR3 protein: CSARDGRRDSSYEQYF

D gene: -
V gene: TRBV9
J gene: TRBJ2-7
clone size: once
CDR3 DNA: TGTGCCAGCAGCGGAACGCCCGGGAGCTCCTACGAGCAGTACTTC
CDR3 protein: CASSGTPGSSYEQYF

D gene: -
V gene: TRBV12-3/TRBV12-4
J gene: TRBJ1-4
clone size: -
CDR3 DNA: TGTGCCAGCAAAAGGGGTTTCGGTGAAAAACTGTTTTTT
CDR3 protein: CASKRGFGEKLFF

D gene: -
V gene: TRBV6-5
J gene: TRBJ1-2
clone size: -
CDR3 DNA: TGTGCCAGCAGTTCGGTTTGGGACTCCCATGGCTACACCTTC
CDR3 protein: CASSSVWDSHGYTF

D gene: TRBD2
V gene: TRBV12-3/TRBV12-4
J gene: TRBJ2-4
clone size: -
CDR3 DNA: TGTGCCAGCAGCGAGCGGGGGTTAGCCAAAAACATTCAGTACTTC
CDR3 protein: CASSERGLAKNIQYF

D gene: -
V gene: TRBV14
J gene: TRBJ1-1
clone size: -
CDR3 DNA: TGTGCCAGCAGCCATGGGGCTGAAGCTTTCTTT
CDR3 protein: CASSHGAEAFF

D gene: -
V gene: TRBV12-2
J gene: TRBJ2-2
clone size: -
CDR3 DNA: -
CDR3 protein: CASRVGGRTPGSCFF

D gene: TRBD2
V gene: TRBV27
J gene: TRBJ2-5
clone size: -
CDR3 DNA: TGTGCCAGCAGTTTATATTCTGGACTAGCGGGAAAAGGAGAGACCCAGTACTTC
CDR3 protein: CASSLYSGLAGKGETQYF

D gene: -
V gene: TRBV27
J gene: TRBJ2-5
clone size: -
CDR3 DNA: TGTGCCAGCAGTTCCCTTGGGGGTGATAGCGCCGAGACCCAGTACTTC
CDR3 protein: CASSSLGGDSAETQYF

D gene: -
V gene: TRBV6-5
J gene: TRBJ1-1
clone size: few
CDR3 DNA: TGTGCCAGCAGTTACTTGGGGGAAGGGACTGAAGCTTTCTTT
CDR3 protein: CASSYLGEGTEAFF

D gene: TRBD2
V gene: TRBV2
J gene: TRBJ2-2
clone size: -
CDR3 DNA: TGTGCCAGCAGTGAAGTACTAGCGGGAGTAGTAAGCCCCACCGGGGAGCTGTTTTTT
CDR3 protein: CASSEVLAGVVSPTGELFF